The rows below give T cell receptor beta chains drawn from one sample of a study of T cells in Graves' hyperthyroidism and ophthalmopathy. TCRdb reprocessed the multiplex PCR reads with MiXCR, giving one entry per CDR3 protein. This table holds about 610,000 distinct CDR3 sequences, approximately 15% found once. The sample was blood. Receptors originate from a woman in her thirties or forties with Graves' ophthalmopathy. Both conserved end residues are part of each CDR3. D genes are given only for firm matches.

v_gene: TRBV4-1
d_gene: TRBD1
j_gene: TRBJ2-7
CDR3aa: CASSQGGSGGFYEQYF

v_gene: TRBV19
d_gene: -
j_gene: TRBJ1-1
CDR3aa: CASSITGQSEAFF

v_gene: TRBV29-1
d_gene: -
j_gene: TRBJ1-5
CDR3aa: CSARVGEGGQPQHF

v_gene: TRBV15
d_gene: -
j_gene: TRBJ2-1
CDR3aa: CATSRGAEQFF

v_gene: TRBV29-1
d_gene: TRBD1
j_gene: TRBJ1-2
CDR3aa: CSVGGQGGYGYTF

v_gene: TRBV11-2
d_gene: TRBD2
j_gene: TRBJ2-7
CDR3aa: CASSLLALAGISYEQYF

v_gene: TRBV20-1
d_gene: -
j_gene: TRBJ2-7
CDR3aa: CSARVGGPLRRVYEQYF

v_gene: TRBV6-2/TRBV6-3
d_gene: -
j_gene: TRBJ2-6
CDR3aa: CASSWDIGANVLTF

v_gene: TRBV12-3/TRBV12-4
d_gene: -
j_gene: TRBJ1-5
CDR3aa: CASSLNVGRASNQPQHF

v_gene: TRBV5-1
d_gene: TRBD1
j_gene: TRBJ2-7
CDR3aa: CASSVDRANYEQYF

v_gene: TRBV10-1
d_gene: -
j_gene: TRBJ1-1
CDR3aa: CASSAGGMNTEAFF

v_gene: TRBV28
d_gene: -
j_gene: TRBJ2-7
CDR3aa: CASSPVADEQYF

v_gene: TRBV11-1
d_gene: -
j_gene: TRBJ2-3
CDR3aa: CASSWGWGSSTDTQYF

v_gene: TRBV6-5
d_gene: -
j_gene: TRBJ1-1
CDR3aa: CASSYGGANTEAFF

v_gene: TRBV6-1
d_gene: TRBD1
j_gene: TRBJ2-2
CDR3aa: CASSITGTASGGELFF

v_gene: TRBV20-1
d_gene: -
j_gene: TRBJ2-7
CDR3aa: CSARDLLSSYEQYF

v_gene: TRBV28
d_gene: -
j_gene: TRBJ1-5
CDR3aa: CASSSIAQPQHF

v_gene: TRBV12-3/TRBV12-4
d_gene: -
j_gene: TRBJ2-5
CDR3aa: CASTPGGGGETQYF

v_gene: TRBV15
d_gene: TRBD1
j_gene: TRBJ1-5
CDR3aa: CATTGGSSDQPQHF

v_gene: TRBV5-1
d_gene: -
j_gene: TRBJ2-7
CDR3aa: CASRAEESYEQYF

v_gene: TRBV11-1
d_gene: -
j_gene: TRBJ1-2
CDR3aa: CASSLGPFDGYTF

v_gene: TRBV11-2
d_gene: TRBD1
j_gene: TRBJ1-1
CDR3aa: CASSPGGQGEAFF

v_gene: TRBV11-1
d_gene: TRBD1
j_gene: TRBJ1-2
CDR3aa: CASSLADRDRVYGYTF

v_gene: TRBV11-3
d_gene: -
j_gene: TRBJ2-5
CDR3aa: CASSLQDPETQYF

v_gene: TRBV27
d_gene: -
j_gene: TRBJ1-6
CDR3aa: CASSLLVGRSPLHF

v_gene: TRBV11-2
d_gene: -
j_gene: TRBJ1-3
CDR3aa: CASRGVAAGLSSGNTIYF

v_gene: TRBV6-4
d_gene: TRBD1
j_gene: TRBJ1-1
CDR3aa: CASSVWIQGQGWLGTEAFF

v_gene: TRBV30
d_gene: -
j_gene: TRBJ1-2
CDR3aa: CAWSVPQPRSRVVTF

v_gene: TRBV12-3/TRBV12-4
d_gene: TRBD1
j_gene: TRBJ1-1
CDR3aa: CASSSVQGGTEAFF

v_gene: TRBV6-2/TRBV6-3
d_gene: -
j_gene: TRBJ2-7
CDR3aa: CASSYPRTSRTAYEQYF

v_gene: TRBV7-2
d_gene: TRBD2
j_gene: TRBJ2-2
CDR3aa: CASSLPSLAGRTGELFF

v_gene: TRBV28
d_gene: -
j_gene: TRBJ1-2
CDR3aa: CASSLEGFEGLVYGYTF

v_gene: TRBV25-1
d_gene: -
j_gene: TRBJ2-7
CDR3aa: CASSDSGGEQYF

v_gene: TRBV18
d_gene: -
j_gene: TRBJ2-7
CDR3aa: CASSQRQTTYEQYF

v_gene: TRBV9
d_gene: -
j_gene: TRBJ2-7
CDR3aa: CASSDGNYEQYF

v_gene: TRBV6-1
d_gene: TRBD1
j_gene: TRBJ2-7
CDR3aa: CAGSPGQVKSGEQYF

v_gene: TRBV12-3/TRBV12-4
d_gene: -
j_gene: TRBJ2-7
CDR3aa: CASSLTASYEQYF

v_gene: TRBV6-9
d_gene: TRBD1
j_gene: TRBJ2-7
CDR3aa: CASSPAPGTGKMNEQYF

v_gene: TRBV30
d_gene: -
j_gene: TRBJ1-5
CDR3aa: CAWTKNSNQPQHF

v_gene: TRBV4-2
d_gene: -
j_gene: TRBJ1-2
CDR3aa: CASSQELAYGGYTF

v_gene: TRBV9
d_gene: -
j_gene: TRBJ1-3
CDR3aa: CASSPSGGDFSGNTIYF